One TCR beta chain is described in this entry. The antigen is undetermined. Trimming pared 5 bases from V and 5 bases from J, leaving 12 bases between. Germline V gene sequence: CDR1 LGHNT, CDR2 FRNRAP. The CDR3 spans 13 residues. This specimen belongs to a study of cytomegalovirus exposure and HLA in healthy donors. Study background: Later, an analysis reported that the 100 to 150 validation repertoires had used the same platform as the approximately 690 first-cohort repertoires.

TCRdb's copy holds only in-frame clones and misses some; the assay was immunoSEQ multiplex PCR. The sample consists of around 200,000 clones, around 82% of them appearing once. Whole-study findings and limits: Cytomegalovirus association was listed for about 150 TCR beta chains. Reported performance of the classifier showed diagnosis of cytomegalovirus status with high specificity and sensitivity. Confirmation in vitro established that a few CMV-associated chains were specific for CMV antigens.

This TCR derives from a young woman in good health and CMV-seropositive. The chain is built from TRBV12-5 and TRBJ1-2; possibly TRBD1 for D (5 bases). Specimen: PBMCs. The CDR3 region has the DNA TGTGCTAGTGGTCTTCCGGGGGGTTATGGCTACACCTTC. Protein product: CASGLPGGYGYTF.